Presented here are 7 T cell receptor beta chains from one specimen sequenced in a study of neurological immune-mediated disorders. TCRdb passed the 5' RACE reads through MiXCR, listing each CDR3 protein once. The sample has tens of thousands of distinct CDR3 sequences; about 13% are singletons. Specimen: PBMCs. These receptors all stem from a woman in her sixties or seventies with HTLV-1-associated myelopathy (HAM/TSP).

This clonotype was observed at least ten times. The genes are TRBV10-3 and TRBJ2-1; 13 positions agree with TRBD2. Trimming cost V 4 bases and J 7 bases; bases outside gene matches: 4. Looked up from germline, CDR1 is ENHRY and CDR2 is SYGVKD. This CDR3 has 15 amino acids. Written as DNA, the CDR3 is TGTGCCATCAGTGGGGGGACTAGCGGGACGAATGAGCAGTTCTTC. Translated, it gives CAISGGTSGTNEQFF.

This clonotype was detected ten times or more. This chain links TRBV12-3 or TRBV12-4 with TRBJ2-3; TRBD2 might be the D (5 bases). The V end was cut by 5 bases, the J end by 0 bases, with 15 bases between. The CDR3 is made up of 16 amino acids. The CDR3 sequence: CASSRRRDASTDTQYF. CDR3 in DNA: TGTGCCAGCAGTCGGAGACGGGATGCTAGCACAGATACGCAGTATTTT.

This clonotype was seen many times. The rearrangement uses TRBV3-1 and TRBJ1-1; D not certain. The germline CDR1 and CDR2 sequences are LGHDT and YNNKEL (reference sequence). V lost 4 bases and J 1 base, leaving 10 bases between the germline ends. CDR3 length: 14 residues. The CDR3 loop is CASSPPKRNTEAFF. CDR3 in DNA: TGTGCCAGCAGCCCCCCGAAGCGGAACACTGAAGCTTTCTTT.

Points on this clonotype: This could be a read error, since a much larger clone is one nucleotide away. The chain uses TRBV27 and TRBJ2-1; 8 bases agree with TRBD2. CDR1 and CDR2 from the germline V gene are MNHEY and SMNVEV (reference sequence). This CDR3 comprises 16 residues. V dropped 7 bases and J dropped 2; count of bases not matched to a gene: 10. The CDR3 nucleotides are TGTGCCAGCACCGAGGGACTAGAGGCCGCCTACAATGAGCAGTTCTTC. Protein product: CASTEGLEAAYNEQFF.

This clonotype was counted ten times or more. This chain connects TRBV27 to TRBJ1-3; D remains ambiguous. Trimming stripped 6 bases from V and 0 bases from J, with 12 bases between. CDR1 MNHEY and CDR2 SMNVEV come from the germline V gene (reference sequence). The CDR3 is 15 residues long. The CDR3 nucleotides are TGTGCCAGCAGCCCGTTTATGAGCTCTGGAAACACCATATATTTT. It codes for CASSPFMSSGNTIYF.

In this sample, this clonotype turned up many times. V and J are TRBV20-1 and TRBJ1-1, with 9 bases fitting TRBD1. With 3 bases clipped from V and 5 bases from J, the junction kept 7 bases outside the gene matches. The CDR3 contains 14 residues. Per germline, CDR1 DFQATT and CDR2 SNEGSKA (reference sequence). The CDR3 is CSARRGQGGTEAFF. The CDR3, as DNA: TGCAGTGCTAGGCGGGGACAGGGAGGTACTGAAGCTTTCTTT.

This clonotype was seen repeatedly, ten times or more. The V call is TRBV10-3, the J call TRBJ2-2; D is possibly TRBD1 or TRBD2 (5 bases each). Trimming cost V 11 bases and J 3 bases, with 16 bases left between them. Germline V gives CDR1 ENHRY, CDR2 SYGVKD. The CDR3 runs to 14 residues. The CDR3 loop is CAVGDPTYTGELFF. CDR3 coding DNA: TGTGCCGTCGGGGACCCGACTTACACCGGGGAGCTGTTTTTT.